This T cell receptor beta chain stems from a study of blood T cell repertoires in COVID-19. Participants' reported clinical history set cohort assignment. As handled by the study authors: Nucleated cell number was recorded as an estimate derived from reference gene primer amplification. TCRdb keeps only in-frame clones here, not all; method: immunoSEQ multiplex PCR. V and J calls plus clone size are reproduced from that table; the DNA served to infer D and trimming. The sample consists of around 250,000 clones, approximately 81% of them appearing once. This CDR3 region has 17 residues. Germline values: CDR1 MNHEY, CDR2 SMNVEV (reference sequence). The ends were cut back, 0 bases at V and 2 bases at J, with 15 bases in the middle.

The TCR comes from a woman between 50 and 59 years old who had been exposed to COVID-19. Sequencing was carried out using PBMCs or T cells enriched from blood (not recorded which). The gene calls are TRBV27 and TRBJ2-3; the D is unclear. This CDR3 is CASSLSLMRRDTDTQYF. The CDR3 DNA reads as TGTGCCAGCAGTTTATCCCTTATGAGGCGAGACACAGATACGCAGTATTTT.